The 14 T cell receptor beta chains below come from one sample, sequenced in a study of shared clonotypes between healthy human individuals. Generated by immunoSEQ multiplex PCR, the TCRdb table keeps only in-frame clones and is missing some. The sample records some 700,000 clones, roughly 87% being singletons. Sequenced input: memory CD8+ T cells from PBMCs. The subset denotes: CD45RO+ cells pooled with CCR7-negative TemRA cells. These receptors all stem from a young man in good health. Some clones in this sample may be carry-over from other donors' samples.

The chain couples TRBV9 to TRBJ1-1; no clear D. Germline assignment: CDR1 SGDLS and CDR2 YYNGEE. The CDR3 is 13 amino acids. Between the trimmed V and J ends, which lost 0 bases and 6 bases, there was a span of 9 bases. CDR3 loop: CASSVGGGSEAFF. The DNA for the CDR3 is TGTGCCAGCAGCGTAGGGGGAGGCTCTGAAGCTTTCTTT.

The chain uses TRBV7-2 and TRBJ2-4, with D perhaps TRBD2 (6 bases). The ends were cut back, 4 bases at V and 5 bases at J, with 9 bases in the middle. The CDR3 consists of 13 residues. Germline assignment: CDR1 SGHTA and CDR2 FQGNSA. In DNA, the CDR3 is TGTGCCAGCAGCTGGGAGGCAGAAAACATTCAGTACTTC. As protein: CASSWEAENIQYF.

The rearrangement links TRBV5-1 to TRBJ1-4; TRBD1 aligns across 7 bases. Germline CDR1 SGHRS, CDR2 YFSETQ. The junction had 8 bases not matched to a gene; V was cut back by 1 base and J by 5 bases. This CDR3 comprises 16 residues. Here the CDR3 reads CASSLWDSLANEKLFF. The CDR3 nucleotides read TGCGCCAGCAGCTTGTGGGACAGCCTTGCAAATGAAAAACTGTTTTTT.

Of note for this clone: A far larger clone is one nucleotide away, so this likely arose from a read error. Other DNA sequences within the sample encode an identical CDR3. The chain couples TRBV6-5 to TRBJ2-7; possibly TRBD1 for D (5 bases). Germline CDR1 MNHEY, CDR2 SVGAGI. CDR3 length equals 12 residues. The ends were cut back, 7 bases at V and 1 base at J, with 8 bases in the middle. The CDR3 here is CASIGQSYEQYF. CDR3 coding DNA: TGTGCCAGCATTGGACAATCCTACGAGCAGTACTTC.

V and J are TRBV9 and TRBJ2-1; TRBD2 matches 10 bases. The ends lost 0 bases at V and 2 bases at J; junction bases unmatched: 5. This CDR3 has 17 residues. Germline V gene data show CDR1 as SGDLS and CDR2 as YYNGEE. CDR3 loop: CASSVGPAGGAYNEQFF. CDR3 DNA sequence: TGTGCCAGCAGCGTAGGACCAGCGGGAGGGGCCTACAATGAGCAGTTCTTC.

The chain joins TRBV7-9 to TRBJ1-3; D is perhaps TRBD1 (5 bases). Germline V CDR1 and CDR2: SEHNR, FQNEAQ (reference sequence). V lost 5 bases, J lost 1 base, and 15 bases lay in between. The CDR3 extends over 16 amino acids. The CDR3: CASSIAPRVSGNTIYF. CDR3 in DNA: TGTGCCAGCAGCATCGCGCCCAGGGTTTCTGGAAACACCATATATTTT.

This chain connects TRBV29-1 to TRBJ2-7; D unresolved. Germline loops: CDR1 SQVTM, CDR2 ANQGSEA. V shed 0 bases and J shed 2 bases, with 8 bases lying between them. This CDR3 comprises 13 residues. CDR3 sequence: CSVEEGSPYEQYF. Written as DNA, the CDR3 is TGCAGCGTTGAAGAGGGCAGCCCCTACGAGCAGTACTTC.

This CDR3 is CASRPDRGGGYGYTF. The CDR3 DNA sequence: TGTGCCAGCAGGCCCGACCGCGGGGGCGGCTATGGCTACACCTTC. The chain links TRBV6-5 to TRBJ1-2, with a possible D match to TRBD1 (6 bases). The CDR3 runs to 15 residues. Germline lookup yields CDR1 MNHEY and CDR2 SVGAGI. V was pared by 6 bases and J by 4 bases, with 18 bases between.

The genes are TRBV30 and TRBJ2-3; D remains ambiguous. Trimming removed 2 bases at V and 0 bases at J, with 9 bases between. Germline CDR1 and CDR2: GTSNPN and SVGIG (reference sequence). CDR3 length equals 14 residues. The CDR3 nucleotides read TGTGCCTGGAGTTCTTCGCGGAGCACAGATACGCAGTATTTT. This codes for CAWSSSRSTDTQYF.

In nucleotides, the CDR3 is TGTGCCAGCAGCCCCGGGACAGACTACGAGCAGTACTTC. It is translated as CASSPGTDYEQYF. The chain links TRBV7-6 to TRBJ2-7; the match to TRBD1 covers 7 bases. V dropped 5 bases and J dropped 3; count of bases not matched to a gene: 4. Germline V CDR1 and CDR2: SGHVS, FNYEAQ. There are 13 residues in the CDR3.

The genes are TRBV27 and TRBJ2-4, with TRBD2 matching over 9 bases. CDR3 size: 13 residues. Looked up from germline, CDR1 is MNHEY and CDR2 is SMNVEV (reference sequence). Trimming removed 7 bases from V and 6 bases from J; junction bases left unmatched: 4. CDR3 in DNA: TGTGCCAGCACCCCACTAGCGGGAAACATTCAGTACTTC. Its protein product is CASTPLAGNIQYF.

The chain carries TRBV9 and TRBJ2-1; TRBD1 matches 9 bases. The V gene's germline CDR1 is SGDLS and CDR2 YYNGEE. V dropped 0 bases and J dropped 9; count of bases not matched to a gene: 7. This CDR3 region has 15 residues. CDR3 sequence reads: CASSVEGQGYVEQFF. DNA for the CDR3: TGTGCCAGCAGCGTAGAGGGACAGGGTTATGTTGAGCAGTTCTTC.

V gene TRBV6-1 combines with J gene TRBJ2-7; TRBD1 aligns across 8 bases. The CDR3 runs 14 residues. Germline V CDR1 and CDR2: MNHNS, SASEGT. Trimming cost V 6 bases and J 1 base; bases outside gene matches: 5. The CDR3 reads CASRFRDRSYEQYF. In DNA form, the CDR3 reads TGTGCCAGCAGATTTAGGGACAGGTCCTACGAGCAGTACTTC.

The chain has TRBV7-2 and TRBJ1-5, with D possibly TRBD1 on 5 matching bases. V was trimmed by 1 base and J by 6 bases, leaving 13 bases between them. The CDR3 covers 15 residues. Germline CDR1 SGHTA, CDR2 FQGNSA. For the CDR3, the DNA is TGTGCCAGCAGCTTAGTTCAGGGCGTGAGTCAGCCCCAGCATTTT. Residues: CASSLVQGVSQPQHF.